The next 31 T cell receptor beta chains were all read from a single sample in a study of T cell changes during pregnancy in multiple sclerosis. The assay was immunoSEQ multiplex PCR, and TCRdb's table has in-frame clones only and misses some. The sample records 70,000 or so clones, about nine tenths being singletons. The sample here was peripheral blood, taken in the third trimester of pregnancy. The receptors here all came from a female donor with multiple sclerosis, enrolled in a pregnancy study.

The count of this clone is one. This chain uses TRBV4-1 with TRBJ1-5, with 7 bases that match TRBD1. The CDR3 spans 15 residues. Germline V gene lookup returns CDR1 MGHRA and CDR2 YSYEKL. The V and J ends lost 4 bases and 4 bases, in that order; junction bases with no gene match: 7. CDR3 residues: CASSPQGQLNQPQHF. The CDR3 DNA reads TGCGCCAGCAGCCCGCAGGGACAGCTTAATCAGCCCCAGCATTTT.

The chain has TRBV19 and TRBJ2-7; D perhaps matches TRBD2 (6 bases). Deletions cut 3 bases from V and 1 base from J, with 13 bases between. Germline V gene data show CDR1 as LNHDA and CDR2 as SQIVND (reference sequence). There are 15 residues in the CDR3. CDR3 DNA: TGTGCCAGTAGTATTTCTATAGCGGTATCCTACGAGCAGTACTTC. As protein: CASSISIAVSYEQYF.

V usage is TRBV7-9 and J usage is TRBJ1-1; 7 nucleotides align to TRBD1. The V and J ends lost 4 bases and 3 bases, in that order; junction bases with no gene match: 8. The CDR3 contains 15 residues. From germline, CDR1 is SEHNR and CDR2 FQNEAQ (reference sequence). As DNA, the CDR3 is TGTGCCAGCAGCTCCCCCTCCAGGGGGGACACTGAAGCTTTCTTT. Residues: CASSSPSRGDTEAFF. Combining the CDR3 with reference TRBV7-9 and TRBJ1-1 gives the whole variable domain DTGVSQNPRHKITKRGQNVTFRCDPISEHNRLYWYRQTLGQGPEFLTYFQNEAQLEKSRLLSDRFSAERPKGSFSTLEIQRTEQGDSAMYLCASSSPSRGDTEAFFGQGTRLTVV.

The rearrangement uses TRBV29-1 and TRBJ1-1; perhaps TRBD1 as D (5 bases). CDR1 and CDR2 from the germline V gene are SQVTM and ANQGSEA. The length of the CDR3 is 15 residues. V lost 5 bases, J lost 0 bases, and 16 bases lay in between. For the CDR3, the DNA is TGCAGCGTTAGGAGGGGATGGGGTATGAACACTGAAGCTTTCTTT. This encodes CSVRRGWGMNTEAFF. The variable domain in full, with the rest retrieved from reference TRBV29-1 and TRBJ1-1, is SAVISQKPSRDICQRGTSLTIQCQVDSQVTMMFWYRQQPGQSLTLIATANQGSEATYESGFVIDKFPISRPNLTFSTLTVSNMSPEDSSIYLCSVRRGWGMNTEAFFGQGTRLTVV.

The rearrangement joins TRBV7-9 to TRBJ2-2; a possible D gene is TRBD2 (5 bases). The CDR3 consists of 14 residues. Germline loops: CDR1 SEHNR, CDR2 FQNEAQ (reference sequence). The V end was cut by 3 bases, the J end by 7 bases, with 12 bases between. CDR3: CASSFVGVYGELFF. The CDR3 DNA is TGTGCCAGCAGCTTCGTCGGGGTTTACGGGGAGCTGTTTTTT.

The V call is TRBV6-5, the J call TRBJ1-2; 7 bases line up with TRBD1. Germline CDR1 reads MNHEY; CDR2 reads SVGAGI. CDR3 size: 14 residues. Losses at the gene ends were 5 bases for V and 3 bases for J; bases not matched to a gene: 6. This CDR3 reads CASSPTGTHYGYTF. The CDR3 nucleotides read TGTGCCAGCAGTCCGACAGGGACACACTATGGCTACACCTTC.

V usage is TRBV18 and J usage is TRBJ1-2; 8 bases are a match to TRBD1. Germline assignment: CDR1 KGHSH and CDR2 LQKENI. This CDR3 has 12 amino acids. Germline trimming cut 6 bases from V and 8 bases from J; bases unmatched to any gene: 5. The chain's CDR3 is CASSQTGDGYTF. The CDR3 coding sequence is TGTGCCAGCTCCCAGACAGGGGACGGCTACACCTTC.

This chain joins TRBV5-5 and TRBJ2-5; 8 nucleotides match TRBD2. The CDR3 is made up of 14 amino acids. The germline gives CDR1 SGHKS, CDR2 YYEKEE (reference sequence). V gave up 1 base and J gave up 2 bases; unmatched junction bases: 1. CDR3: CASSLTSGQETQYF. For the CDR3, the DNA is TGTGCCAGCAGCTTGACTAGCGGACAAGAGACCCAGTACTTC.

V usage is TRBV6-1 and J usage is TRBJ1-6; a possible D gene is TRBD1 (6 bases). Trimming stripped 4 bases from V and 14 bases from J, with 15 bases between. There are 13 residues in the CDR3. Germline CDR1 MNHNS, CDR2 SASEGT. CDR3 sequence reads: CASSVMLWDTLHF. CDR3 coding DNA: TGTGCCAGCAGTGTTATGTTATGGGACACCCTCCACTTT.

This rearrangement joins TRBV2 to TRBJ2-3; a possible D gene is TRBD2 (5 bases). The germline V and J ends were trimmed by 0 bases and 4 bases, with 11 bases remaining between them. The length of the CDR3 is 15 residues. The germline CDR1 and CDR2 sequences are SNHLY and FYNNEI. The CDR3: CASSEARAFSDTQYF. The CDR3 region has the DNA TGTGCCAGCAGTGAAGCGCGGGCATTTTCAGATACGCAGTATTTT.

The CDR3 here is CASSQTGEMKKLFF. Written as DNA, the CDR3 is TGTGCCAGCTCCCAGACAGGCGAAATGAAAAAACTGTTTTTT. The chain recombines TRBV6-5 with TRBJ1-4; TRBD1 might be the D (6 bases). Germline lookup yields CDR1 MNHEY and CDR2 SVGAGI. V gave up 8 bases and J gave up 9 bases, with 19 bases separating them. CDR3 length: 14 amino acids.

This rearrangement joins TRBV29-1 to TRBJ2-1; tentatively, D is TRBD2 (5 bases). Germline-derived CDR1 and CDR2 are SQVTM and ANQGSEA. Trimming removed 0 bases at V and 8 bases at J, with 11 bases between. The CDR3 runs to 13 residues. The CDR3 bases are TGCAGCGTTGAAGAGGTCAGGACTCATGAGCAGTTCTTC. This gives the protein CSVEEVRTHEQFF.

J is TRBJ2-3 and V is TRBV11-2, with a weak D call TRBD1 (5 bases). The germline V gene has CDR1 SGHAT and CDR2 FQNNGV. V shed 1 base and J shed 5 bases, with 10 bases lying between them. The CDR3 extends over 14 amino acids. CDR3 coding DNA: TGTGCCAGCAGCTTAGTAGGGGCGGTAGATACGCAGTATTTT. It translates to CASSLVGAVDTQYF.

The CDR3 nucleotides are TGTGCCAGCAGTCAGGCGGACAGGGCGCCTATACCGTTCTTC. This codes for CASSQADRAPIPFF. The chain combines TRBV6-5 with TRBJ2-1, with 8 nucleotides matching TRBD1. The junction had 15 bases not matched to a gene; V was cut back by 5 bases and J by 15 bases. Germline assignment: CDR1 MNHEY and CDR2 SVGAGI. The CDR3 sequence is 14 residues long.

This clone was picked up one time. This chain links TRBV7-2 with TRBJ1-6; 10 positions match TRBD1. Germline CDR1 reads SGHTA; CDR2 reads FQGNSA. This CDR3 comprises 16 residues. With V trimmed by 6 bases and J by 4 bases, 6 bases remained unmatched. CDR3 sequence: CASRRPGQGYNSPLHF. DNA for the CDR3: TGTGCCAGCAGACGTCCGGGACAGGGGTATAATTCACCCCTCCACTTT.

The rearrangement links TRBV18 to TRBJ2-2, with D maybe TRBD1 (6 bases). Germline CDR1 KGHSH, CDR2 LQKENI. The CDR3 runs to 13 residues. Trimming removed 6 bases at V and 6 bases at J, with 11 bases between. Written as DNA, the CDR3 is TGTGCCAGCTCTCAACAGGGTGCCGGGGAGCTGTTTTTT. It specifies CASSQQGAGELFF.

V gene TRBV7-9 combines with J gene TRBJ1-1; TRBD1 is a possible D gene (5 bases). Trimming cost V 4 bases and J 6 bases, with 15 bases left between them. CDR3 length: 14 amino acids. The V gene's germline CDR1 is SEHNR and CDR2 FQNEAQ (reference sequence). CDR3 loop: CASSSLRDYAEAFF. The CDR3 DNA is TGTGCCAGCAGCTCGCTCAGGGATTACGCTGAAGCTTTCTTT.

V and J are TRBV7-9 and TRBJ2-2, with a weak D call TRBD2 (6 bases). The germline V and J ends were trimmed by 4 bases and 4 bases, with 13 bases remaining between them. This CDR3 region has 15 residues. In germline, CDR1 is SEHNR, CDR2 FQNEAQ (reference sequence). The CDR3 spells CASSWAGRGTGELFF. CDR3 DNA: TGTGCCAGCAGCTGGGCGGGGCGCGGCACCGGGGAGCTGTTTTTT.

The J gene is TRBJ2-2, the V gene TRBV19, with 12 bases identical to TRBD2. The CDR3 extends over 16 amino acids. Germline CDR1 is LNHDA and CDR2 is SQIVND (reference sequence). The junction had 9 bases not matched to a gene; V was cut back by 6 bases and J by 7 bases. The CDR3 DNA is TGTGCCAGTAGCCTACTAGCGGGGGGCCATATCGGGGAGCTGTTTTTT. Protein: CASSLLAGGHIGELFF.

The rearrangement joins TRBV5-6 to TRBJ2-7; 8 bases are shared with TRBD2. Trimming took 4 bases from V and 4 from J; bases not matched to a gene: 10. CDR1 and CDR2 from the germline V gene are SGHDT and YYEEEE. CDR3 length: 15 amino acids. For the CDR3, the DNA is TGTGCCAGCAGCCCCCCCCGGGGGGGTAAGTACGAGCAGTACTTC. Its translation: CASSPPRGGKYEQYF.

The chain couples TRBV5-1 to TRBJ1-6, with a tentative D call TRBD1 (5 bases). From germline, CDR1 is SGHRS and CDR2 YFSETQ. The V end was cut by 0 bases, the J end by 5 bases, with 18 bases between. There are 18 residues in the CDR3. The CDR3, as DNA: TGCGCCAGCAGCTTGGAGTGGCGGGGGACGGCGAATAATTCACCCCTCCACTTT. Protein: CASSLEWRGTANNSPLHF.

The chain combines TRBV27 with TRBJ1-2; 10 bases are shared with TRBD1. Trimming at V came to 3 bases and at J to 7 bases, leaving 8 bases not matched to a gene. The germline CDR1 and CDR2 sequences are MNHEY and SMNVEV (reference sequence). The CDR3 has 15 amino acids. Written as DNA, the CDR3 is TGTGCCAGCAGTTTCGCGACAGGGGGCTCGTTTGGCTACACCTTC. Translating it yields CASSFATGGSFGYTF.

The chain recombines TRBV18 with TRBJ2-2; tentative D call: TRBD2 (5 bases). Deletions cut 4 bases from V and 5 bases from J, with 23 bases between. Germline CDR1 is KGHSH and CDR2 is LQKENI. The CDR3 covers 18 residues. This chain's CDR3 is CASSRPLTPRGLTGELFF. The CDR3 DNA reads as TGTGCCAGCTCACGACCCCTGACTCCCCGGGGTTTGACCGGGGAGCTGTTTTTT.

This clone occurred a few times. The V and J genes are TRBV11-2 and TRBJ1-1; D gene unclear. Germline assignment: CDR1 SGHAT and CDR2 FQNNGV. V dropped 4 bases and J dropped 7 bases, with 7 bases sitting between them. This CDR3 has 11 residues. The CDR3 region has the DNA TGTGCCAGCAGCTATGCAGTTGAAGCTTTCTTT. The encoded protein is CASSYAVEAFF. The variable domain in full, completed from reference TRBV11-2 and TRBJ1-1, reads EAGVAQSPRYKIIEKRQSVAFWCNPISGHATLYWYQQILGQGPKLLIQFQNNGVVDDSQLPKDRFSAERLKGVDSTLKIQPAKLEDSAVYLCASSYAVEAFFGQGTRLTVV.

This rearrangement joins TRBV5-1 to TRBJ2-3, with no clear D. CDR3 size: 17 residues. V lost 0 bases and J 0 bases, leaving 14 bases between the germline ends. From germline, CDR1 is SGHRS and CDR2 YFSETQ. The CDR3 nucleotides read TGCGCCAGCAGCTTGGAGCTGTTACCAACTAGCACAGATACGCAGTATTTT. Amino acid sequence: CASSLELLPTSTDTQYF.

The V gene is TRBV9, the J gene TRBJ1-1; D perhaps matches TRBD1 (6 bases). The CDR3 contains 13 residues. V was cut by 0 bases and J by 5 bases, with 8 bases left in between. Germline CDR1 and CDR2: SGDLS and YYNGEE. DNA for the CDR3: TGTGCCAGCAGCGTAGGGGGGCAAACTGAAGCTTTCTTT. Encoded protein: CASSVGGQTEAFF.

The chain combines TRBV28 with TRBJ2-7; no definite D call. Trimming took off 5 bases at V and 6 bases at J, with 11 bases between the two ends. Germline V lookup: CDR1 MDHEN, CDR2 SYDVKM. The CDR3 length is 12 residues. The CDR3 region is CASSVGYGEQYF. In DNA, the CDR3 is TGTGCCAGCAGTGTCGGGTATGGCGAGCAGTACTTC.

This chain links TRBV5-4 with TRBJ2-2; a weak D match, TRBD1 (5 bases). Germline assignment: CDR1 SGHNT and CDR2 YYREEE (reference sequence). V shed 4 bases and J shed 4 bases, with 11 bases lying between them. CDR3 length: 14 amino acids. The CDR3 reads CASSPRQFTGELFF. The CDR3 nucleotides read TGTGCCAGCAGCCCCAGACAGTTCACCGGGGAGCTGTTTTTT.

V and J are TRBV28 and TRBJ2-7; the match to TRBD1 covers 7 bases. The CDR3 is made up of 16 amino acids. CDR1 MDHEN and CDR2 SYDVKM come from the germline V gene. Trimming at V came to 5 bases and at J to 0 bases, leaving 10 bases not matched to a gene. CDR3 residues: CASSIPGTVGSYEQYF. Written as DNA, the CDR3 is TGTGCCAGCAGTATCCCTGGGACAGTCGGCTCCTACGAGCAGTACTTC. Together with reference TRBV28 and TRBJ2-7, the CDR3 gives the full variable domain: DVKVTQSSRYLVKRTGEKVFLECVQDMDHENMFWYRQDPGLGLRLIYFSYDVKMKEKGDIPEGYSVSREKKERFSLILESASTNQTSMYLCASSIPGTVGSYEQYFGPGTRLTVT.

V is TRBV11-2 and J is TRBJ2-1, with 12 bases identical to TRBD2. Germline V gene data show CDR1 as SGHAT and CDR2 as FQNNGV. CDR3 length equals 15 residues. V gave up 5 bases and J gave up 7 bases; unmatched junction bases: 6. The CDR3 nucleotides read TGTGCCAGCAGCAGCCTAGCGGGGGGGCCAAATGAGCAGTTCTTC. This encodes CASSSLAGGPNEQFF.

V gene TRBV5-1 combines with J gene TRBJ1-2; the D gene is possibly TRBD1 (6 bases). This CDR3 is 15 amino acids long. Germline lookup yields CDR1 SGHRS and CDR2 YFSETQ. Trimming stripped 4 bases from V and 5 bases from J, with 18 bases between. The CDR3 loop is CASSEGTSDGYGYTF. The CDR3 DNA reads TGCGCCAGCAGCGAGGGGACATCGGACGGTTATGGCTACACCTTC.